This TCR beta chain was sequenced for a study of shared clonotypes between healthy human individuals. Using immunoSEQ multiplex PCR, the repertoire was profiled, and TCRdb retains in-frame clones only, with some absent. The data hold roughly 890,000 clones, with roughly 92% observed a single time. Selected positively for CCR7 and CD45RO-negative, naive CD8 cells excluded terminally differentiated effector memory CD45RA+ cells. The source of this sequence is a man between 25 and 39 years old in good health. The sequenced sample was naive CD8+ T cells sorted from blood.

The CDR3 sequence is CASSQMLQGSTHTQYF. The CDR3 DNA reads as TGCGCCAGCAGTCAGATGCTACAGGGATCAACCCATACGCAGTATTTT. This sequence joins TRBV23-1 and TRBJ2-3; tentative D call: TRBD1 (6 bases). TRBV23-1 is noted as an ORF with a role that remains uncertain. V was pared by 3 bases and J by 7 bases, with 20 bases between. The CDR3 sequence is 16 residues long.